These 9 T cell receptor beta chains came from one sample sequenced in a study of T cell changes during pregnancy in multiple sclerosis. Assay: immunoSEQ multiplex PCR; the TCRdb copy retains only in-frame clones and omits some. This table has around 50,000 clones, nearly 95% appearing once. The sequenced sample was CD4+ T cells from peripheral blood mononuclear cells, obtained after pregnancy. These receptors originate from a female donor in good health, enrolled as a control in a pregnancy study.

The sample holds one count of this clone. The CDR3 DNA is TGTGCCAGCAGTGACAGGGGATACGAGCAGTACTTC. It is translated as CASSDRGYEQYF. The gene calls are TRBV6-5 and TRBJ2-7; 8 bases map to TRBD1. The CDR3 loop spans 12 amino acids. Germline V CDR1 and CDR2: MNHEY, SVGAGI. The ends lost 5 bases at V and 4 bases at J; junction bases unmatched: 1.

This chain links TRBV7-2 with TRBJ1-1; D remains ambiguous. The V end was cut by 3 bases, the J end by 4 bases, with 6 bases between. Germline loops: CDR1 SGHTA, CDR2 FQGNSA. The CDR3 runs to 12 residues. As DNA, the CDR3 is TGTGCCAGCAGCTTCTCGGGCACTGAAGCTTTCTTT. Its protein is CASSFSGTEAFF.

This clone came up once. The chain links TRBV6-6 to TRBJ2-7; possibly TRBD1 for D (5 bases). This CDR3 is built from 12 residues. Germline V gives CDR1 MNHNY, CDR2 SVGAGI (reference sequence). V shed 6 bases and J shed 3 bases, with 9 bases lying between them. The CDR3 coding sequence is TGTGCCAGCAGCTCCCAGGGCTACGAGCAGTACTTC. Amino acid sequence: CASSSQGYEQYF.

J is TRBJ2-1 and V is TRBV5-1; 13 bases agree with TRBD2. The CDR3 totals 18 residues. Germline V lookup: CDR1 SGHRS, CDR2 YFSETQ. V lost 6 bases to trimming and J lost 5 bases; unmatched junction nucleotides: 14. The CDR3 protein is CASTSRLTSGGADNEQFF. The CDR3 nucleotides are TGCGCCAGCACCTCGCGCCTAACTAGCGGGGGGGCCGACAATGAGCAGTTCTTC. Complete variable domain (other parts from reference TRBV5-1 and TRBJ2-1): KAGVTQTPRYLIKTRGQQVTLSCSPISGHRSVSWYQQTPGQGLQFLFEYFSETQRNKGNFPGRFSGRQFSNSRSEMNVSTLELGDSALYLCASTSRLTSGGADNEQFFGPGTRLTVL.

The V gene is TRBV29-1, the J gene TRBJ1-3; D gene uncertain. The CDR3 is 12 amino acids. The V end lost 7 bases, the J end lost 2 bases, and 9 bases lay between the germline ends. CDR1 and CDR2 (germline): SQVTM, ANQGSEA. CDR3 nucleotides: TGCAGCGCTTGGACTGCTGGAAACACCATATATTTT. It codes for CSAWTAGNTIYF.

This clone was observed a single time. CDR3 in DNA: TGTGCCAGCAGCCCCCCGGGGGGCCCCTACGAGCAGTACTTC. Translated: CASSPPGGPYEQYF. This sequence joins TRBV5-5 and TRBJ2-7; weak D call: TRBD2 (7 bases). V shed 4 bases and J shed 2 bases, with 13 bases lying between them. Looked up from germline, CDR1 is SGHKS and CDR2 is YYEKEE (reference sequence). The CDR3 sequence is 14 residues long.

The chain recombines TRBV6-6 with TRBJ2-1; TRBD1 matches at 11 bases. V lost 0 bases to trimming and J lost 6 bases; unmatched junction nucleotides: 1. CDR1 and CDR2 from the germline V gene are MNHNY and SVGAGI (reference sequence). There are 15 residues in the CDR3. The CDR3 nucleotides read TGTGCCAGCAGTTACTCTGGACAGGGGGCCAATGAGCAGTTCTTC. Encoded protein: CASSYSGQGANEQFF.

The V gene is TRBV2, the J gene TRBJ2-1; D is possibly TRBD1 (6 bases). V lost 8 bases to trimming and J lost 6 bases, with 14 bases between them. From germline, CDR1 is SNHLY and CDR2 FYNNEI. The CDR3 spans 13 residues. The CDR3: CASRRGLGNEQFF. In DNA, the CDR3 is TGTGCCAGCCGAAGGGGGTTGGGCAATGAGCAGTTCTTC.

This clone was counted between two and nine times. The chain couples TRBV13 to TRBJ1-2; 7 bases fit TRBD1. V lost 5 bases and J lost 2; bases outside the gene matches: 23. CDR1 is PRHDT and CDR2 is FYEKMQ in the germline V gene (reference sequence). This CDR3 contains 20 residues. CDR3: CASSPEGAGRTLTINYGYTF. For the CDR3, the DNA is TGTGCCAGCAGCCCGGAGGGGGCAGGGCGAACCCTTACTATAAACTATGGCTACACCTTC. The variable domain in full, completed from reference TRBV13 and TRBJ1-2, reads AAGVIQSPRHLIKEKRETATLKCYPIPRHDTVYWYQQGPGQDPQFLISFYEKMQSDKGSIPDRFSAQQFSDYHSELNMSSLELGDSALYFCASSPEGAGRTLTINYGYTFGSGTRLTVV.